This TCR beta chain was profiled in a study of pediatric ulcerative colitis. V shed 5 bases and J shed 2 bases, with 7 bases lying between them. CDR1 and CDR2 from the germline V gene are LNHDA and SQIVND (reference sequence). The CDR3 length is 13 residues. Each sample received Survey-level depth of up to 500,000 reads. TCRdb keeps only in-frame clones here, not all; method: immunoSEQ multiplex PCR. The sample shows 20,000 to 30,000 clones, over 55% of them seen only once. The rectum was sampled with one to two pinch biopsies at colonoscopy. Study findings and constraints: A couple of patients had blood samples with substantially reduced template counts. No controls had the two rectal clonotypes shared by ulcerative colitis patients. Ulcerative colitis patients shared more blood-rectal clones than controls.

On this clone itself: The antigen is not known.

The chain is built from TRBV19 and TRBJ1-5; D not certain. The sample consisted of gut tissue. This receptor was obtained from a boy under 18 with severe ulcerative colitis. The CDR3 is CASSAIGNQPQHF. The DNA of the CDR3 is TGTGCCAGTAGTGCGATCGGCAATCAGCCCCAGCATTTT.